The TCR beta chain described here comes from a study of blood T cells in healthy people across ages. Only a few counts were recorded for this clonotype. The individuals who served as donors were healthy Caucasians living in Russia, aged roughly 6 to 100. Peripheral blood samples of 9 to 10 milliliters were drawn from each donor. Primed by a sample-barcoded 5' primer and a J-beta primer mix, a second PCR proceeded for roughly 6 to 12 cycles. TCRdb reprocessed the 5' RACE reads via MiXCR and lists one record per CDR3 protein. The table has 700,000 to 850,000 distinct CDR3 sequences, about 34% seen once. The TCR was taken from a man younger than 30 in good health. Sequencing was performed on blood.

As DNA, the CDR3 is TGTGCCAGCAGTTTTGACAGACCCAGCTCCTACGAGCAGTACTTC. Amino acid sequence: CASSFDRPSSYEQYF. V usage is TRBV28 and J usage is TRBJ2-7; possible D gene TRBD1, 5 bases. With 3 bases removed from V and 0 bases from J, the gap between germline ends came to 12 bases. Germline V gene lookup returns CDR1 MDHEN and CDR2 SYDVKM. The CDR3 sequence is 15 residues long.